This TCR beta chain was sequenced for a study of blood T cell repertoires in COVID-19. Study summary: Sources were T cells, B-cell-depleted T cells, or PBMCs; the material itself was cDNA or gDNA.

Trimming removed 2 bases from V and 1 base from J, with 21 bases in between. This CDR3 has 19 amino acids. In germline, CDR1 is KGHSH, CDR2 LQKENI. The data were produced by immunoSEQ multiplex PCR, yet TCRdb's version contains in-frame clones alone and is incomplete. This sample yields about 240,000 clones, of which 75% to 90% are seen a single time; about 2.9% belongs to the top ten. The rearrangement joins TRBV18 to TRBJ1-3, with D possibly matching TRBD1 (6 bases). This sequence originates from a woman in her 30s who had recovered from COVID-19. Source material: peripheral blood. The CDR3 DNA sequence: TGTGCCAGCTCACCAAAGGCAGGGGTTCCGGGGATATCTGGAAACACCATATATTTT. It encodes CASSPKAGVPGISGNTIYF.